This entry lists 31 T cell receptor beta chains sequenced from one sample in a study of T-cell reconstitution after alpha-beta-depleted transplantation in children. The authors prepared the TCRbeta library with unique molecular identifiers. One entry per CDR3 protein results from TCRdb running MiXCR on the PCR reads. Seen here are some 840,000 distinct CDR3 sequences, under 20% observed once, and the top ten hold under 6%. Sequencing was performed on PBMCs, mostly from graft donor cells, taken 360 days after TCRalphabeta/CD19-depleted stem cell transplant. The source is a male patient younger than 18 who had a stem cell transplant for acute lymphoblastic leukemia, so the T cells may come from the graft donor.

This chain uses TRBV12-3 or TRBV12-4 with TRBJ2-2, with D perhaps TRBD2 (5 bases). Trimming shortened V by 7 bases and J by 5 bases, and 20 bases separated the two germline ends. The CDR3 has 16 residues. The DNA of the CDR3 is TGTGCCAGCATCCTAGGGAGCGGAGGCTGGACCGGGGAGCTGTTTTTT. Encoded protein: CASILGSGGWTGELFF.

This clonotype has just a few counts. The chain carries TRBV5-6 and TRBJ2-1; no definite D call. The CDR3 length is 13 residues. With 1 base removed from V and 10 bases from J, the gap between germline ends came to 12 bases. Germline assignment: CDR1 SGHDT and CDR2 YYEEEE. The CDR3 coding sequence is TGTGCCAGCAGCTTGACCCCCTCTTGGGAGCAGTTCTTC. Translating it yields CASSLTPSWEQFF.

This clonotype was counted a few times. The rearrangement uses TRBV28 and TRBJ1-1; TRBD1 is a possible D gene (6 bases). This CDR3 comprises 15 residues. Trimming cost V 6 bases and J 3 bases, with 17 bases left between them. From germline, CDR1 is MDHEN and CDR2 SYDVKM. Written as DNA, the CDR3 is TGTGCCAGCAGCTATACTAAGGGGGGGGACACTGAAGCTTTCTTT. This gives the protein CASSYTKGGDTEAFF.

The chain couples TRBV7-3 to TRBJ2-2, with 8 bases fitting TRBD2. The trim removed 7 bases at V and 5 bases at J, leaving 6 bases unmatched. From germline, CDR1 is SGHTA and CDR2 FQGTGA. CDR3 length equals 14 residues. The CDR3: CASTTSGPTGELFF. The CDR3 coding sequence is TGTGCCAGCACTACTAGCGGACCAACCGGGGAGCTGTTTTTT.

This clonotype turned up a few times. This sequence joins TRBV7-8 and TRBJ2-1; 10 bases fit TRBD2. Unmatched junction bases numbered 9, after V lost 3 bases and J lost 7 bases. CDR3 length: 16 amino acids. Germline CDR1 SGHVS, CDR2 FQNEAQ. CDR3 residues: CASSFISGRARNEQFF. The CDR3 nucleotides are TGTGCCAGCAGCTTTATAAGCGGGAGGGCAAGGAATGAGCAGTTCTTC. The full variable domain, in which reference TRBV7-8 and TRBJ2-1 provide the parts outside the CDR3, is GAGVSQSPRYKVAKRGQDVALRCDPISGHVSLFWYQQALGQGPEFLTYFQNEAQLDKSGLPSDRFFAERPEGSVSTLKIQRTQQEDSAVYLCASSFISGRARNEQFFGPGTRLTVL.

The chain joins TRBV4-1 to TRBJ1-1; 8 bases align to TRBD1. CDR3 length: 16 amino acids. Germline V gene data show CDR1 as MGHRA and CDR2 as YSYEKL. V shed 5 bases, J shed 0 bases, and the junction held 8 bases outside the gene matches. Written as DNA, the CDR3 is TGCGCCAGCAGCTACTTACCGGGACAGGTGAACACTGAAGCTTTCTTT. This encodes CASSYLPGQVNTEAFF.

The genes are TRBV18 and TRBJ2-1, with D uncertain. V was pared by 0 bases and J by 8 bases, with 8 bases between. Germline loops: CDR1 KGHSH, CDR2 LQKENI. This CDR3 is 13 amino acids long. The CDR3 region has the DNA TGTGCCAGCTCACCACCGGTCGTGGATGAGCAGTTCTTC. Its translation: CASSPPVVDEQFF.

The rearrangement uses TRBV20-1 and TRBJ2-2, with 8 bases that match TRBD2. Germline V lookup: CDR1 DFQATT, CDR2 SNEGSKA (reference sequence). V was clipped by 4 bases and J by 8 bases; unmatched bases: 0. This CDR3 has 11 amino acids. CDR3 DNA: TGCAGTGCTACGGGAGGGGGGGAGCTGTTTTTT. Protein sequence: CSATGGGELFF.

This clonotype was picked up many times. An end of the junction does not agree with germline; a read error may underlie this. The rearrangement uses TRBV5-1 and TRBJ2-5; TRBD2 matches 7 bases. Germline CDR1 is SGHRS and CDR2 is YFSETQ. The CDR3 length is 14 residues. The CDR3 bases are TGTGCCAGCTCCTTCACGGGGGGCCAAGAGACCCAGTACTTC. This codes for CASSFTGGQETQYF.

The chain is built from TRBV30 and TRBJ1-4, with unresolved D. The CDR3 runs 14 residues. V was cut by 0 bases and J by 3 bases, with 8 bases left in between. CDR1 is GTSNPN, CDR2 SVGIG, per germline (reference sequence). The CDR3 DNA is TGTGCCTGGAGTGTACGTCCCCCTAATGAAAAACTGTTTTTT. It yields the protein CAWSVRPPNEKLFF.

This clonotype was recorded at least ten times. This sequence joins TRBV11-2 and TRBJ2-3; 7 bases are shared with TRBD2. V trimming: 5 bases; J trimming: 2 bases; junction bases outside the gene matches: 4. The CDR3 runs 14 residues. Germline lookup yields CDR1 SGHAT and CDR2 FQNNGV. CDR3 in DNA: TGTGCCAGCAGCCGGGGGGTCAACACAGATACGCAGTATTTT. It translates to CASSRGVNTDTQYF.

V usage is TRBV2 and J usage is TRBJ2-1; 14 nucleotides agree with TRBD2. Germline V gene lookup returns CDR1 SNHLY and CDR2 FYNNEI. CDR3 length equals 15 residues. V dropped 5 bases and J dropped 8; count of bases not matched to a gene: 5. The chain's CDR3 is CASSRLAGGRDEQFF. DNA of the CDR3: TGTGCCAGCAGTCGACTAGCGGGAGGGAGGGATGAGCAGTTCTTC.

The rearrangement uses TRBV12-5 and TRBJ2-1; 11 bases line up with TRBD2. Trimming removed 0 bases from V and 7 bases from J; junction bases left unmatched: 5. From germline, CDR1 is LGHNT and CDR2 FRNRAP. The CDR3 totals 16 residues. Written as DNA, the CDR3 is TGTGCTAGTGGTTTGGTATTAGCGGGAGGGCGGAATGAGCAGTTCTTC. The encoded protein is CASGLVLAGGRNEQFF. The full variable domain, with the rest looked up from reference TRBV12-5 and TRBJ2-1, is DARVTQTPRHKVTEMGQEVTMRCQPILGHNTVFWYRQTMMQGLELLAYFRNRAPLDDSGMPKDRFSAEMPDATLATLKIQPSEPRDSAVYFCASGLVLAGGRNEQFFGPGTRLTVL.

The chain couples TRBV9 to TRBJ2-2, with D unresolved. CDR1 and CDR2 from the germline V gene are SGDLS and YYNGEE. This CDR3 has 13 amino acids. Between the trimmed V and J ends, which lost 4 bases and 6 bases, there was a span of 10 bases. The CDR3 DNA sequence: TGTGCCAGCAGCTACGGTGGGGCCGGGGAGCTGTTTTTT. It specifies CASSYGGAGELFF. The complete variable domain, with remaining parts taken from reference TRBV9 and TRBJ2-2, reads DSGVTQTPKHLITATGQRVTLRCSPRSGDLSVYWYQQSLDQGLQFLIQYYNGEERAKGNILERFSAQQFPDLHSELNLSSLELGDSALYFCASSYGGAGELFFGEGSRLTVL.

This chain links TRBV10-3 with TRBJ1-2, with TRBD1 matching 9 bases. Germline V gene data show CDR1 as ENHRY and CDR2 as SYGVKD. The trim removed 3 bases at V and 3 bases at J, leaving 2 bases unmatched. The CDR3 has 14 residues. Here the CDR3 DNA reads TGTGCCATCAGTGAAGACAGGGGGTACTATGGCTACACCTTC. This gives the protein CAISEDRGYYGYTF.

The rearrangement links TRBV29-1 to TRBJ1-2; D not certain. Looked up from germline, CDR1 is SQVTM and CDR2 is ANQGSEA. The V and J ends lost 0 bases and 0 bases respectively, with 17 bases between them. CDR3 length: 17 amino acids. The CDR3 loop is CSVEDPLSKGANYGYTF. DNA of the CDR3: TGCAGCGTTGAAGATCCACTCTCTAAGGGAGCTAACTATGGCTACACCTTC.

The CDR3: CASSLTSGRQGVTGELFF. CDR3 nucleotides: TGTGCCAGCAGCTTAACGTCGGGGCGTCAGGGAGTCACCGGGGAGCTGTTTTTT. The chain is built from TRBV11-1 and TRBJ2-2; the D call may be TRBD1 or TRBD2 (5 bases each). The V end lost 2 bases, the J end lost 4 bases, and 20 bases lay between the germline ends. The CDR3 runs to 18 residues. From germline, CDR1 is SGHAT and CDR2 FQDESV (reference sequence). Complete variable domain (other parts from reference TRBV11-1 and TRBJ2-2): EAEVAQSPRYKITEKSQAVAFWCDPISGHATLYWYRQILGQGPELLVQFQDESVVDDSQLPKDRFSAERLKGVDSTLKIQPAELGDSAMYLCASSLTSGRQGVTGELFFGEGSRLTVL.

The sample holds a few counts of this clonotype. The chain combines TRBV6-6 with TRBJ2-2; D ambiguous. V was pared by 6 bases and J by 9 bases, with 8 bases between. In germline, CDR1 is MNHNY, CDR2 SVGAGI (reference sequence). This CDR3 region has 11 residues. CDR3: CASSRDRELFF. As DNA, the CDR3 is TGTGCCAGCAGCCGCGACCGGGAGCTGTTTTTT.

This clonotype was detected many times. As DNA, the CDR3 is TGTGCCATCGCACCGACCCCCACAGATACGCAGTATTTT. Its translation is CAIAPTPTDTQYF. J is TRBJ2-3 and V is TRBV10-3, with D unclear. This CDR3 is built from 13 residues. The germline V gene has CDR1 ENHRY and CDR2 SYGVKD. The ends were cut back, 8 bases at V and 2 bases at J, with 11 bases in the middle.

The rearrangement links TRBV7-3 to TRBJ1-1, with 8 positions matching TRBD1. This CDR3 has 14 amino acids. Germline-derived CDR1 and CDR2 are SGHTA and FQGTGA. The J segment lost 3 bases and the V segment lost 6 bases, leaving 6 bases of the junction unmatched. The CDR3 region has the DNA TGTGCCAGCAGTCGACAGGGGCCGGACACTGAAGCTTTCTTT. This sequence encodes CASSRQGPDTEAFF. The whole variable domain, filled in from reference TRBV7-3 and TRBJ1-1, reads GAGVSQTPSNKVTEKGKYVELRCDPISGHTALYWYRQSLGQGPEFLIYFQGTGAADDSGLPNDRFFAVRPEGSVSTLKIQRTERGDSAVYLCASSRQGPDTEAFFGQGTRLTVV.

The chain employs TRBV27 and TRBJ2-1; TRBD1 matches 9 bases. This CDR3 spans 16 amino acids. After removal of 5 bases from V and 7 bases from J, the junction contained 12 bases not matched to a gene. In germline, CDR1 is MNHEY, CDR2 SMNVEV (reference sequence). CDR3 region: CASSTPVRDRVNEQFF. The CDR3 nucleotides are TGTGCCAGCAGTACACCAGTACGGGACAGGGTTAATGAGCAGTTCTTC.

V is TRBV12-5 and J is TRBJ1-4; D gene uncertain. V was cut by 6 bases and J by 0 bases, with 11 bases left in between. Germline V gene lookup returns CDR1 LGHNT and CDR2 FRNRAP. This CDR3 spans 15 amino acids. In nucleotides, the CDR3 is TGTGCTAGTGGCCCCACAGCCGCAACTAATGAAAAACTGTTTTTT. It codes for CASGPTAATNEKLFF.

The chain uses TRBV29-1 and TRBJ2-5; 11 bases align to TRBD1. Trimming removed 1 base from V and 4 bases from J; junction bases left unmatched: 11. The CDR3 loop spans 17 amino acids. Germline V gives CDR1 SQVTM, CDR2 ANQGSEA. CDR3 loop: CSVEVATGQGAPETQYF. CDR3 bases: TGCAGCGTTGAAGTTGCGACCGGACAGGGGGCCCCAGAGACCCAGTACTTC.

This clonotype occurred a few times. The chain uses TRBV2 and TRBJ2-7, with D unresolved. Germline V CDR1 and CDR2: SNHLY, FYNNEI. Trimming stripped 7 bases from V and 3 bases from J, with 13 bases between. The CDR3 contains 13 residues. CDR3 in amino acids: CASKPRSLYEQYF. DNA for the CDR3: TGTGCCAGCAAGCCTCGGAGCCTCTACGAGCAGTACTTC.

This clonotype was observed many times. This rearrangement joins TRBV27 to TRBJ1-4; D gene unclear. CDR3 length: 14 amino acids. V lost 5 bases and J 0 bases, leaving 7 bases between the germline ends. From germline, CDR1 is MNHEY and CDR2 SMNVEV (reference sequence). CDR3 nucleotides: TGTGCCAGCAGTGACGACACAACTAATGAAAAACTGTTTTTT. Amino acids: CASSDDTTNEKLFF.

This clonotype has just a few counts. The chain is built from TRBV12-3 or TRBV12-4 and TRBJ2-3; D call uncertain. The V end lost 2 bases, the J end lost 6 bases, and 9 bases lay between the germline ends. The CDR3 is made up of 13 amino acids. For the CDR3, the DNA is TGTGCCAGCAGTTTAACGACGGTGGATACGCAGTATTTT. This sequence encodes CASSLTTVDTQYF.

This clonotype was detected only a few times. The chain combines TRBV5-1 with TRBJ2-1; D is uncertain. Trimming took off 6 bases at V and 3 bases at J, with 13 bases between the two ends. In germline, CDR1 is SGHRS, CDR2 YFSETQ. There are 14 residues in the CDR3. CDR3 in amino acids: CASTPGGIYNEQFF. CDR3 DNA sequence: TGCGCCAGCACGCCGGGCGGAATCTACAATGAGCAGTTCTTC.

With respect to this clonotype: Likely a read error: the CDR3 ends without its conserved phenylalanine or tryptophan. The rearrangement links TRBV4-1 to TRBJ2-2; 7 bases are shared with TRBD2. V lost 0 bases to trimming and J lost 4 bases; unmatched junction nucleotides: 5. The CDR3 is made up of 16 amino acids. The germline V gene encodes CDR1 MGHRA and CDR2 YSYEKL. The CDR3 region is CASSQEGGVTTGELFS. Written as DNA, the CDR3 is TGCGCCAGCAGCCAAGAGGGGGGGGTCACCACCGGGGAGCTGTTTTCT.

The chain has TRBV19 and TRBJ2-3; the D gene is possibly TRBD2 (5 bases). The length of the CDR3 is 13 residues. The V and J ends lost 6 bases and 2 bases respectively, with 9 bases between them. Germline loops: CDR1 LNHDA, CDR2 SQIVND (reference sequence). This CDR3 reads CASSWTPTDTQYF. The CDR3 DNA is TGTGCCAGTAGCTGGACTCCCACAGATACGCAGTATTTT.

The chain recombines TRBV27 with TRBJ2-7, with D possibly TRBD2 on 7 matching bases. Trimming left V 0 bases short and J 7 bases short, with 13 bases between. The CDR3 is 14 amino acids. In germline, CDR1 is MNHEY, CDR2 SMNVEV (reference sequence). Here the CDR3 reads CASSLSLGGAEQYF. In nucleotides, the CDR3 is TGTGCCAGCAGTTTATCCCTGGGGGGGGCGGAGCAGTACTTC.

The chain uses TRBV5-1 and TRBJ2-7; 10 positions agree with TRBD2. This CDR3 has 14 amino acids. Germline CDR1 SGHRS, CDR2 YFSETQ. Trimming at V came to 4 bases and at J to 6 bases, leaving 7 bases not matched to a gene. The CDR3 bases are TGCGCCAGCAGCGCCCTAGCGGGAGCCCTCGAGCAGTACTTC. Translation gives CASSALAGALEQYF.